A selection of T cell receptor beta chains follows, all from one sample in a study of identical twins. TCRdb itself ran the 5' RACE reads through MiXCR, one entry per CDR3 protein. This table has some 900,000 distinct CDR3 sequences, about 12% appearing once. The same sample was also used in a study of yellow fever vaccine responses in identical twins.

Sequenced: PBMCs. The receptors derive from a woman in her late teens or twenties in good health. Both conserved end residues are part of each CDR3. The D gene is left open where the match is weak. Clone size is stated in some rows and not others, as once, few, many or a class when expanded.

v_call	j_call	clone_size	d_call	cdr3_nt	cdr3_aa
TRBV12-3/TRBV12-4	TRBJ2-1	.	.	TGTGCCAGCAGTTTATGGGGGCAAGGGAATGAGCAGTTCTTC	CASSLWGQGNEQFF
TRBV6-1	TRBJ2-2	few	.	TGTGCCAGCAGTGAAGACAGGTTATGGACCGGGGAGCTGTTTTTT	CASSEDRLWTGELFF
TRBV12-3/TRBV12-4	TRBJ2-1	.	.	TGTGCCAGCAGTTTGGGGTCGGGAGCAAGGGGAAATGAGCAGTTCTTC	CASSLGSGARGNEQFF
TRBV7-3	TRBJ1-2	.	.	TGTGCCAGCAGCGCCGGTCCAGGGGTTAGCTATGGCTACACCTTC	CASSAGPGVSYGYTF
TRBV20-1	TRBJ2-2	few	.	TGCAGTGCTAGAGATGGAAAGGGGTCCGGGGAGCTGTTTTTT	CSARDGKGSGELFF
TRBV12-3/TRBV12-4	TRBJ1-5	few	TRBD1	TGTGCCAGCAGTTCAAGGACAGGGGGTTATCAGCCCCAGCATTTT	CASSSRTGGYQPQHF
TRBV7-9	TRBJ2-1	many	.	TGTGCCAGCAGCTTAGCCGGGAGCGCTTACAATGAGCAGTTCTTC	CASSLAGSAYNEQFF
TRBV2	TRBJ2-1	few	TRBD1	TGTGCCAGCAGTGACAGGACAGGGGCCTACAATGAGCAGTTCTTC	CASSDRTGAYNEQFF
TRBV18	TRBJ2-5	few	.	TGTGCCAGCTCACCAGGTCTTGAGACCCAGTACTTC	CASSPGLETQYF
TRBV20-1	TRBJ2-3	.	.	TGCAGTGCTAGATACAATGCCCAAGGGGGGCGGGATACGCAGTATTTT	CSARYNAQGGRDTQYF
TRBV6-1	TRBJ2-1	few	TRBD1	TGTGCCAGCAGCCCCCTCACAGGGGAGTTTTACAATGAGCAGTTCTTC	CASSPLTGEFYNEQFF
TRBV11-2	TRBJ2-2	.	.	TGTGCCAGCAGCTTAGCTGGGGGCCTTCGGACCGGGGAGCTGTTTTTT	CASSLAGGLRTGELFF
TRBV5-1	TRBJ2-5	.	TRBD1	TGCGCCAGCAGCTCGCCCGACAGGGTACAAGAGACCCAGTACTTC	CASSSPDRVQETQYF
TRBV15	TRBJ2-1	few	TRBD1	TGTGCCACCAGCAGAGATCTAGGGACAGGGGGAAGGGAGCAGTTCTTC	CATSRDLGTGGREQFF
TRBV12-3/TRBV12-4	TRBJ2-7	.	TRBD1	TGTGCCAGCATACTGACAGGGACCTACGAGCAGTACTTC	CASILTGTYEQYF
TRBV18	TRBJ2-7	.	TRBD1	TGTGCCAGCTCACCAAAACAGGGGGCTACCTACGAGCAGTACTTC	CASSPKQGATYEQYF
TRBV4-1	TRBJ1-5	few	.	TGCGCCAGCAGCCAAGGGCGAGGAGCGGGACAGCCCCAGCATTTT	CASSQGRGAGQPQHF
TRBV18	TRBJ2-3	.	.	TGTGCCAGCTCACCACCGAAGGGGCCACTGACAGATACGCAGTATTTT	CASSPPKGPLTDTQYF
TRBV12-3/TRBV12-4	TRBJ2-2	many	.	TGTGCCAGCAGTTTAGGTGGGGTCGCCGGGGAGCTGTTTTTT	CASSLGGVAGELFF
TRBV7-3	TRBJ1-1	many	.	TGTGCCAGCAGCTCGCTTGGGGGAATGAACACTGAAGCTTTCTTT	CASSSLGGMNTEAFF
TRBV6-1	TRBJ2-3	few	TRBD2	TGTGCCAGCAGTGAAGCGGGTAGCGGGAAAGTTACGCAGTATTTT	CASSEAGSGKVTQYF
TRBV2	TRBJ1-6	few	TRBD1	TGTGCCAGCAGTGCACCGGGACAGAATTCACCCCTCCACTTT	CASSAPGQNSPLHF
TRBV2	TRBJ1-2	few	TRBD1	TGTGCCAGCAGTGATAAGACAGGGGTGTTTATGCGCTACACCTTC	CASSDKTGVFMRYTF
TRBV20-1	TRBJ2-2	.	.	TGCAGTGCTAGAGAGAGCGGGCTCGGGGAGCTGTTTTTT	CSARESGLGELFF
TRBV6-1	TRBJ2-2	few	.	TGTGCCAGCAACCCCGGGACAATTACCGGGGAGCTGTTTTTT	CASNPGTITGELFF
TRBV10-2	TRBJ2-7	.	.	TGCGCCAGCAGGGGGGCAGGTTATACCTACGAGCAGTACTTC	CASRGAGYTYEQYF
TRBV2	TRBJ1-1	.	.	TGTGCCAGCAGTGGGGGGGTGGTCGGGAACACTGAAGCTTTCTTT	CASSGGVVGNTEAFF
TRBV20-1	TRBJ2-1	many	.	TGCAGTGCTAGAGTGTTTGATGAGCAGTTCTTC	CSARVFDEQFF
TRBV6-4	TRBJ2-1	.	TRBD2	TGTGCCAGCAGTCTCAGCGGGGGGGCCCCGAATGAGCAGTTCTTC	CASSLSGGAPNEQFF
TRBV5-1	TRBJ2-7	many	TRBD2	TGCGCCAGCAGCTTCGGACTAGCGGGAACCTCCTACGAGCAGTACTTC	CASSFGLAGTSYEQYF
TRBV12-3/TRBV12-4	TRBJ2-3	.	TRBD2	TGTGCCAGCAGCCTAGCGGGAGGGACGTATTTT	CASSLAGGTYF
TRBV4-1	TRBJ1-6	.	TRBD1	TGCGCCAGCAGCCCCTTTGCGGACAGGGGGGCGCCCCTCCACTTT	CASSPFADRGAPLHF